This TCR beta chain is drawn from a study of blood T cell repertoires in COVID-19. Looking at the study overall: Collection of acute and convalescent COVID-19 samples took place in the United States, Italy and Spain. The cDNA or gDNA used as material had been derived from T cells, B-cell-depleted T cells, or PBMCs.

Trimming removed 5 bases at V and 2 bases at J, with 9 bases between. The CDR3 sequence is 14 residues long. The germline CDR1 and CDR2 sequences are KGHSH and LQKENI. As originally analysed: Reference gene primers were amplified, and this amplification served to estimate nucleated cell counts. Sequencing was performed with immunoSEQ multiplex PCR; in TCRdb, only in-frame clones are kept and a portion is missing. V and J calls and clone size are as listed in that table; D and trimming were resolved from the DNA. The sample has 20,000 to 30,000 clones, around 95% seen once. Source material: peripheral blood. V gene TRBV18 combines with J gene TRBJ2-2; possibly TRBD2 for D (5 bases). The origin of this receptor is a human donor with active COVID-19. The donor label of this sample is uncertain. The CDR3 DNA reads TGTGCCAGCTCAGTCGGGATTAACACCGGGGAGCTGTTTTTT. It specifies CASSVGINTGELFF.